The source of this T cell receptor beta chain is a study of cytomegalovirus exposure and HLA in healthy donors. General study results and limits: V- and J-gene trimming in TCR beta was tied to a missense DCLRE1C variant by an analysis performed later. Analyzed later, association rates of TCRs varied across HLA loci, with DRB1 most and HLA-C fewest.

V was clipped by 6 bases and J by 0 bases, with 11 bases between them. The germline V gene has CDR1 MNHNY and CDR2 SVGAGI (reference sequence). The CDR3 runs to 14 residues. As concerns this clone: Its specificity is unknown.

The PCR ran on 60 Vbeta and 13 Jbeta primers. Some clones are missing from TCRdb's copy, which holds only in-frame ones; the method was immunoSEQ multiplex PCR. The sample lists 150,000 to 200,000 clones; roughly 75% were seen once. The TCR was taken from a man aged 40-49 years in good health and CMV-seronegative. This chain connects TRBV6-6 to TRBJ1-2; D ambiguous. Specimen: PBMCs. Here the CDR3 reads CASRQEQPNYGYTF. The CDR3 DNA sequence: TGTGCCAGCAGGCAGGAACAGCCTAACTATGGCTACACCTTC.